This section outlines one T cell receptor beta chain sequence together with its context. Its target antigen remains unknown. Base quality data are lacking; no much larger clone is found one base away. This sample is drawn from a study of neoadjuvant anti-PD-1 for oral cavity cancer (dated by TCRdb to about 2021). A note on the overall study: Patients mostly received three to four biweekly doses of nivolumab at 3 mg/kg before curative-intent surgical resection. A roughly 30% response rate was observed in the parent correlative cohort, in which around twelve patients were included. Responders were defined as patients with complete response, partial response or stable disease by RECIST 1.1; non-responders were defined as patients with progression. For patients who did not progress, a fourth nivolumab dose was given around day 43, followed by definitive surgical resection on days 50-56. General findings and caveats noted by the study authors: The TCR analyses had only a few patients in each response group, and the authors called for validation in larger cohorts. Higher pretreatment blood Treg/Th17 ratios correlated with both higher pretreatment blood TCRbeta clonality and lower post-treatment tumor TCRbeta clonality. Larger post-treatment sizes of preexisting intratumoral clones correlated with greater tumor shrinkage, suggesting expansion of preexisting clones contributed to response.

Survey sequencing of tumors used two replicates per sample, and the tumor libraries mostly started from 4.5 to 5.5 ug of input genomic DNA. TCRbeta libraries were prepared with the immunoSEQ hsTCRbeta kit according to the manufacturer's instructions. The finished libraries were brought together in one pool at about 2.8 nM, which was then read using an Illumina NovaSeq 6000 S4 flow cell. As for how the authors treated the data: The immunoSEQ Analyzer was used for raw data preprocessing and quality control. The analysis was limited to productive rearrangements, and each clonotype was defined by a unique CDR3 amino acid sequence. Repertoire clonality was estimated as the Gini-Simpson index, which was calculated using the R package tcR. Student's t test was used to compare Gini indices, while Pearson correlation assessed associations with tumor size change. This immuneACCESS table, as held by TCRdb, lists in-frame sequences with V and J called but not all clones. Of the missing ones, under half trace to an unresolved V gene in checked studies; the others have no known cause. V, J and clone size reflect that table, while D and trimming were determined from the DNA. The sample yields 35,000 to 40,000 clones; about 36% were counted once. The leading ten clones occupy roughly 16% of the sample.

From cysteine to phenylalanine, the CDR3 is 16 amino acids long. Kept here is only the CDR3 DNA, which spans 48 bases and is read in frame from base 1. CDR1 is given as MNHNS and CDR2 as SASEGT, both from the germline V gene. The junction shows trimming of 2 bases on V and 3 bases on J, plus 17 bases between the germline ends. The time point label, as the study defines it: after neoadjuvant nivolumab, at surgical resection. Patients had been newly diagnosed with stage II-IVA oral cavity squamous cell carcinoma, and no prior systemic or radiation treatment had been given to the patients. Everyone in the cohort had locally advanced, HPV-negative oral cavity squamous cell carcinoma. Samples came from a longitudinal correlative study of a single-arm phase II trial of neoadjuvant nivolumab in oral cavity squamous cell carcinoma. Subject-matched pre- and post-treatment PBMCs and tumors from three responders and three non-responders were subjected to genomic DNA-based TCRbeta sequencing. For tumor tissue, genomic DNA extraction relied on the Maxwell RSC DNA from Tissue kit.

The receptor's source is a person aged 35-80 years with oral cavity squamous cell carcinoma. This sample comprised tumor tissue, obtained after nivolumab (anti-PD-1) treatment. The chain uses TRBV6-1 and TRBJ2-7; D gene: possibly TRBD1, on 6 matching bases. The nucleotides read TGTGCCAGCAGTGAAATACCGGGCCAGGGGCTCTACGAGCAGTACTTC. Its product reads: CASSEIPGQGLYEQYF.